This entry is about one TCR beta chain. Its antigen is not known. The record originates from a study of post-analysis software for immune sequencing data. Study observations and caveats: TRBV5-6, TRBV5-1 and TRBV20-1 were among five TRBV segments more frequent in patients than controls.

The library was made from cDNA and included unique molecular identifiers. TCRdb reprocessed the PCR reads via MiXCR and lists one record per CDR3 protein. This table has 250,000 to 300,000 distinct CDR3 sequences, 35% to 40% appearing once. The germline V gene has CDR1 SGHRS and CDR2 YFSETQ. The CDR3 totals 15 residues. With 0 bases removed from V and 7 bases from J, the gap between germline ends came to 17 bases. The V gene is TRBV5-1, the J gene TRBJ2-7; D might be TRBD2 (6 bases). Material: blood. The TCR was taken from a girl under 18 with multiple sclerosis. CDR3 sequence: CASSLESHRGNEQYF. CDR3 nucleotide sequence: TGCGCCAGCAGCTTGGAGTCCCACCGGGGGAATGAGCAGTACTTC.